This T cell receptor (beta chain) comes out of a study of cytomegalovirus exposure and HLA in healthy donors. Whole-study results and caveats: The analysis excluded some indistinguishable V segments, including TRBV6-2 and TRBV6-3. Available immune exposure information was restricted to CMV serostatus only. Presence/absence analyses assumed roughly uniform sequencing depth across donors. Most CMV-associated TCR beta chains were later found to appear HLA-restricted.

The CDR3 contains 11 residues. V was shortened by 2 bases and J by 8 bases, with 6 bases between the two germline ends. Per germline, CDR1 MNHNS and CDR2 SASEGT. Of note for this clone: What it binds is not known.

PCR involved 60 Vbeta and 13 Jbeta primers. Measured with immunoSEQ multiplex PCR; TCRdb has only the in-frame clones, and not every one. This table has around 200,000 clones, about 77% appearing once. The sequence was collected from a man aged 25 to 40 in good health and CMV-seropositive. Sequenced: PBMCs. The chain couples TRBV6-1 to TRBJ1-2; D remains unclear. Here the CDR3 reads CASSESEGYTF. The CDR3 DNA follows: TGTGCCAGCAGTGAATCTGAGGGCTACACCTTC.